This T cell receptor (beta chain) was retrieved from a study of PD-L1 blockade in urothelial cancer. Overall study: When blood samples were assessed, the median T cell count was 141,255.

Trimming stripped 4 bases from V and 2 bases from J, with 15 bases between. The CDR3 totals 15 residues. Germline CDR1 and CDR2: MGHRA and YSYEKL. Comment on this clone: Its target is not known.

Libraries were prepared by immunoSEQ multiplex PCR; TCRdb keeps only in-frame clonotypes and omits some of them. The table records 40,000 to 55,000 clones, 70% to 90% of them present only once. The time point: peripheral blood 6 weeks after treatment start. Per-patient samples, pretreatment and on-treatment, numbered 1 to 8. Notes on the study in general: A below-median TCR clonality in blood before treatment predicted better survival.

The sequence derives from a man between 60 and 70 years old with urothelial cancer. Sequencing used PBMCs, obtained around atezolizumab (anti-PD-L1) treatment. The V gene is TRBV4-1, the J gene TRBJ2-7, with D maybe TRBD2 (5 bases). CDR3 amino acids: CASSPGSGATYEQYF. Written as DNA, the CDR3 is TGCGCCAGCAGCCCCGGAAGCGGCGCAACCTACGAGCAGTACTTC.